This record covers a single T cell receptor (beta chain). Its antigen is undetermined. The sample is drawn from a study of PD-L1 blockade in urothelial cancer. Study-wide background: Counts from blood samples showed a median of about 140,000 T cells. Study outcomes and limitations: Lower than median blood TCR clonality before treatment predicted better survival. Tumor-linked clones in blood grew more by 3 weeks in durable-benefit patients.

In each PCR, synthetic TCR analog templates were spiked in. The assay was immunoSEQ multiplex PCR, and TCRdb's table has in-frame clones only and misses some. This table holds approximately 90,000 clones, roughly 84% found once. CDR1 is SGHTA and CDR2 is FQGNSA in the germline V gene. The CDR3 spans 16 residues. With V trimmed by 5 bases and J by 6 bases, 7 bases remained unmatched. The time point denotes: pretreatment peripheral blood. The sequence came from a man aged 55-75 years with urothelial cancer. The starting material was PBMCs, obtained around atezolizumab (anti-PD-L1) treatment. The gene calls are TRBV7-2 and TRBJ2-2, with 12 bases that match TRBD2. CDR3 in DNA: TGTGCCAGCAGCGAGAAGACTAGCGGGAGAGCCGGGGAGCTGTTTTTT. It codes for CASSEKTSGRAGELFF.